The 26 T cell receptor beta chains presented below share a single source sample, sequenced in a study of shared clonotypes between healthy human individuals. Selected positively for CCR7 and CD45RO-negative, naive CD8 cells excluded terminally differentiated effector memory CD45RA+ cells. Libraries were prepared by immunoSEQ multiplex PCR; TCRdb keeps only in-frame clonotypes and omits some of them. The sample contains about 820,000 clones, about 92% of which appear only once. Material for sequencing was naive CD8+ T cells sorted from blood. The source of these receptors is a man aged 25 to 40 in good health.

The CDR3 coding sequence is TGTGCCTGGAACCCTACAGGGGACTATGGCTACACCTTC. It yields the protein CAWNPTGDYGYTF. The chain carries TRBV30 and TRBJ1-2; 7 bases are shared with TRBD1. V lost 4 bases and J lost 3; bases outside the gene matches: 5. The germline gives CDR1 GTSNPN, CDR2 SVGIG (reference sequence). This CDR3 contains 13 residues.

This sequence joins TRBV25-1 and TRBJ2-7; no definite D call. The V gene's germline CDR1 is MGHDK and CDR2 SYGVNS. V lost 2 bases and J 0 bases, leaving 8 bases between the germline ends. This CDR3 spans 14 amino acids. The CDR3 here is CASSERQTSYEQYF. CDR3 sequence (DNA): TGTGCCAGCAGTGAAAGGCAGACCTCCTACGAGCAGTACTTC.

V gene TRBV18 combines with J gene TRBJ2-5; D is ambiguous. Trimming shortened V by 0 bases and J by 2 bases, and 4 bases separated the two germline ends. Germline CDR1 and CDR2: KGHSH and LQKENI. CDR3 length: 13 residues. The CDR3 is CASSPPGQETQYF. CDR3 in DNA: TGTGCCAGCTCACCACCAGGGCAAGAGACCCAGTACTTC.

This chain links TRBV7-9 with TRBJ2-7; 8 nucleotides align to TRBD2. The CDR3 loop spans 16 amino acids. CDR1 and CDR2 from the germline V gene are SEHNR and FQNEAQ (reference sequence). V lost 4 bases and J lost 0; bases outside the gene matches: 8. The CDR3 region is CASSSESGRYSYEQYF. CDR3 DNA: TGTGCCAGCAGCTCCGAGAGCGGGAGATACTCCTACGAGCAGTACTTC.

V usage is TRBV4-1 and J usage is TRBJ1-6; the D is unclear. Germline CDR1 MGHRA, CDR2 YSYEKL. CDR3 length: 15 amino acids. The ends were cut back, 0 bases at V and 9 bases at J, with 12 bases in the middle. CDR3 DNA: TGCGCCAGCAGCCAAGATAGACTGGGAGGTTCACCCCTCCACTTT. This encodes CASSQDRLGGSPLHF.

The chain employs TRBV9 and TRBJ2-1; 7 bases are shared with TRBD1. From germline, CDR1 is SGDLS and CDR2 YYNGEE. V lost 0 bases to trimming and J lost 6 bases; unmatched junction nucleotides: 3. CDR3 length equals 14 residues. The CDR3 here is CASSVVTGANEQFF. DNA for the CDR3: TGTGCCAGCAGCGTAGTAACAGGGGCCAATGAGCAGTTCTTC.

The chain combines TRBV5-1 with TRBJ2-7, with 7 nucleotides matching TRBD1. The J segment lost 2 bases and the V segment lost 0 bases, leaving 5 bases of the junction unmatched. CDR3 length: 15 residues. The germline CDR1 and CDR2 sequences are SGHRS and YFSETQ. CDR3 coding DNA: TGCGCCAGCAGCTTGGAGGGGACAGCAGCCTACGAGCAGTACTTC. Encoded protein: CASSLEGTAAYEQYF.

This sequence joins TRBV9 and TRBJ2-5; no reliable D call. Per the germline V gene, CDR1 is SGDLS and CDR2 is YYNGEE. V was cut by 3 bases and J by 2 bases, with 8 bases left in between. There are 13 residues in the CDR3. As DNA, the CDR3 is TGTGCCAGCAGCGACCCCTCGCAAGAGACCCAGTACTTC. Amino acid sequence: CASSDPSQETQYF.

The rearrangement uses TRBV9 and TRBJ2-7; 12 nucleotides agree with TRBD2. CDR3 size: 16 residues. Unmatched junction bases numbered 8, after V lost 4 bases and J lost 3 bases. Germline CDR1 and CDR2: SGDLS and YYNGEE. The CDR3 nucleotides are TGTGCCAGCAGCCCCCAAGGACTAGCGGGACTCTACGAGCAGTACTTC. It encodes CASSPQGLAGLYEQYF.

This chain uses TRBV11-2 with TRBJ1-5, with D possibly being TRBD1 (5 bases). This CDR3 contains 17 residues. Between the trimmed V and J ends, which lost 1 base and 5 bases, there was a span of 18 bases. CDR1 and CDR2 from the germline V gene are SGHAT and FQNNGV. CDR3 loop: CASSLAGAGRNDQPQHF. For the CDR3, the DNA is TGTGCCAGCAGCTTAGCTGGGGCCGGCAGGAATGATCAGCCCCAGCATTTT.

The CDR3 coding sequence is TGTGCCAGCAGCGGGGGGCTAGATACGCAGTATTTT. It codes for CASSGGLDTQYF. The chain uses TRBV7-2 and TRBJ2-3, with D possibly called TRBD1 or TRBD2 (6 bases each). The CDR3 sequence is 12 residues long. Between the trimmed V and J ends, which lost 5 bases and 5 bases, there was a span of 8 bases. CDR1 and CDR2 (germline): SGHTA, FQGNSA.

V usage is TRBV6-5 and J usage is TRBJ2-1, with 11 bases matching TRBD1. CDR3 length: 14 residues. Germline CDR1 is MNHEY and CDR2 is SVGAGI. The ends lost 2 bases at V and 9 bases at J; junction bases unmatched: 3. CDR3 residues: CASSYQGQGGEQFF. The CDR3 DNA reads TGTGCCAGCAGTTACCAGGGACAGGGGGGTGAGCAGTTCTTC.

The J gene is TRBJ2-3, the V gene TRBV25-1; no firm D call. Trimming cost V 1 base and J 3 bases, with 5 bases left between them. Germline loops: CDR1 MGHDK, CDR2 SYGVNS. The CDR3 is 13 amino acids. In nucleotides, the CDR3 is TGTGCCAGCAGTGAATGGGAAACAGATACGCAGTATTTT. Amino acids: CASSEWETDTQYF.

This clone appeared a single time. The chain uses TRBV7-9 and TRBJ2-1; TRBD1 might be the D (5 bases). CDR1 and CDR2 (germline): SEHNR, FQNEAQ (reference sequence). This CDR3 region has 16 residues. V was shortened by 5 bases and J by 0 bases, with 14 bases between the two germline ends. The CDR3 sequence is CASSTNRQSSYNEQFF. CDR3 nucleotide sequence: TGTGCCAGCAGCACAAACAGACAGAGCTCCTACAATGAGCAGTTCTTC.

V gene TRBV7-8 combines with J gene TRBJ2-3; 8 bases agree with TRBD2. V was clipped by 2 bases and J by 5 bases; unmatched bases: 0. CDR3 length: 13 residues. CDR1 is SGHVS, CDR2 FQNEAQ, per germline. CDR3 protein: CASSLSGRDTQYF. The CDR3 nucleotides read TGTGCCAGCAGCTTAAGCGGGAGAGATACGCAGTATTTT.

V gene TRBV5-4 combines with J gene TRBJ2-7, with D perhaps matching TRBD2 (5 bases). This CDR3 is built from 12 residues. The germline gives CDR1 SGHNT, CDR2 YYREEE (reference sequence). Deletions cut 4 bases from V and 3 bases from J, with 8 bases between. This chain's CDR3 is CASSAGSYEQYF. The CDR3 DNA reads TGTGCCAGCAGCGCTGGGAGCTACGAGCAGTACTTC.

CDR3 in amino acids: CASSLGRTGVYEQYF. The CDR3 DNA sequence: TGTGCCAGCAGCTTAGGGAGGACAGGGGTTTACGAGCAGTACTTC. This sequence joins TRBV11-2 and TRBJ2-7; the match to TRBD1 covers 9 bases. Germline assignment: CDR1 SGHAT and CDR2 FQNNGV. V was pared by 1 base and J by 4 bases, with 5 bases of the junction left unmatched. CDR3 length equals 15 residues.

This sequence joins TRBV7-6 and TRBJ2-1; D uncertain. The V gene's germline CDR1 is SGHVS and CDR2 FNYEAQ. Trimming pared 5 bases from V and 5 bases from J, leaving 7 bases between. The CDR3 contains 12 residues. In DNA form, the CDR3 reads TGTGCCAGCAGCGCTATCGACAATGAGCAGTTCTTC. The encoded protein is CASSAIDNEQFF.

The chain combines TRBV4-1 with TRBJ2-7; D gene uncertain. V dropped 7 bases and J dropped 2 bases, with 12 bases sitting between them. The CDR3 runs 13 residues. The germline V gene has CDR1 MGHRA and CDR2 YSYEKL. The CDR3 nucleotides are TGCGCCAGCACCGGTGGGAACCCCTACGAGCAGTACTTC. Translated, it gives CASTGGNPYEQYF.

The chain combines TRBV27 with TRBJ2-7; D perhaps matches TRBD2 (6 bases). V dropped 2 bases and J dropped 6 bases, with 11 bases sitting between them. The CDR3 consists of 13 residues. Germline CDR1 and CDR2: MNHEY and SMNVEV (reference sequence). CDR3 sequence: CASSLALAGEQYF. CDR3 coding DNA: TGTGCCAGCAGTTTAGCACTAGCAGGCGAGCAGTACTTC.

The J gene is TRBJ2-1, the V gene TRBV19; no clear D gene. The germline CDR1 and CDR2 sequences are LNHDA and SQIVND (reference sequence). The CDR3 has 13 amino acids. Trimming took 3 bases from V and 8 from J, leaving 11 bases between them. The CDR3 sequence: CASSISGGHEQFF. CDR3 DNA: TGTGCCAGTAGTATTTCGGGTGGGCATGAGCAGTTCTTC.

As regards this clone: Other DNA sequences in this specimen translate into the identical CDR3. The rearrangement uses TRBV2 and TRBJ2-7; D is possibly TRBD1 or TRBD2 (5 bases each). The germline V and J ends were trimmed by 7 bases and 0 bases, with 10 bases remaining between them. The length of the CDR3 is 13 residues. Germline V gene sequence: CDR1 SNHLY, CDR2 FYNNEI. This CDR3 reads CASIGTSSYEQYF. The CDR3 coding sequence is TGTGCCAGCATTGGGACCAGCTCCTACGAGCAGTACTTC.

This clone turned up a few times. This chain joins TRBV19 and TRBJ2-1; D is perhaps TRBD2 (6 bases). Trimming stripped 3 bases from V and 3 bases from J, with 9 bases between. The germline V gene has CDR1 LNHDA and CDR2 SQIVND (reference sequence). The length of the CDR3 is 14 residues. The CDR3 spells CASSIGGNYNEQFF. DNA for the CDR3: TGTGCCAGTAGTATCGGCGGGAACTACAATGAGCAGTTCTTC. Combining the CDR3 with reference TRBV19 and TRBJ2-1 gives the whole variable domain DGGITQSPKYLFRKEGQNVTLSCEQNLNHDAMYWYRQDPGQGLRLIYYSQIVNDFQKGDIAEGYSVSREKKESFPLTVTSAQKNPTAFYLCASSIGGNYNEQFFGPGTRLTVL.

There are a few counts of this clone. DNA for the CDR3: TGTGCCAGCAGCTTAGGAACAGGGATCAATCAGCCCCAGCATTTT. It translates to CASSLGTGINQPQHF. J is TRBJ1-5 and V is TRBV11-2, with a weak D call TRBD1 (6 bases). Germline V lookup: CDR1 SGHAT, CDR2 FQNNGV. Trimming left V 1 base short and J 3 bases short, with 10 bases between. The CDR3 is 15 amino acids.

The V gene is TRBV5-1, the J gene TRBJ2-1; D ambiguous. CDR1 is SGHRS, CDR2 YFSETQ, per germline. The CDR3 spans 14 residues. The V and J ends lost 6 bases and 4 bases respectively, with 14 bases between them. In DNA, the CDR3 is TGCGCCAGCATCGAACTGCTAGTTTACAATGAGCAGTTCTTC. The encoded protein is CASIELLVYNEQFF.

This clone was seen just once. CDR3 coding DNA: TGTGCCAGCGGAGGGACAGGGGGGAACTACGAGCAGTACTTC. The encoded protein is CASGGTGGNYEQYF. The chain is built from TRBV27 and TRBJ2-7; TRBD1 agrees at 11 bases. The CDR3 extends over 14 amino acids. Germline V gene sequence: CDR1 MNHEY, CDR2 SMNVEV (reference sequence). Trimming removed 8 bases from V and 3 bases from J; junction bases left unmatched: 6.